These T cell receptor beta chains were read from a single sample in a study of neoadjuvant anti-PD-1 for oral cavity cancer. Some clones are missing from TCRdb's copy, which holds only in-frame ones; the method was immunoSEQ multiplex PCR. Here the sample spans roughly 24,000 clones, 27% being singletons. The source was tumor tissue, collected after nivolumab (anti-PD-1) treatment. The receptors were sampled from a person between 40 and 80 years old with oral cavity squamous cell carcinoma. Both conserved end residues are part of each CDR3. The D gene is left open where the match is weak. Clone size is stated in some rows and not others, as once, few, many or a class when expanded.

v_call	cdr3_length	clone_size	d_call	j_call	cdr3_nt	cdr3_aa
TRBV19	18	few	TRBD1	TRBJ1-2	TGTGCCAGTAGTACCGCGCGACAGGGAGAATTTTCTAACTATGGCTACACCTTC	CASSTARQGEFSNYGYTF
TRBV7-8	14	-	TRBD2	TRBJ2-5	TGTGCCAGCAGCCCCCCGGCTAGCGGGGTGACCCAGTACTTC	CASSPPASGVTQYF
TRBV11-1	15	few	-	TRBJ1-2	TGTGCCAGCAGCTTAGATCCGGGTTTGCGCTATGGCTACACCTTC	CASSLDPGLRYGYTF
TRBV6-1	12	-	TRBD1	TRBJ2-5	TGTGCCAGCAATACAGGGGGAGAGACCCAGTACTTC	CASNTGGETQYF
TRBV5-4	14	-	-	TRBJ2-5	TGTGCCAGCAGCATAGGACGGAACCAAGAGACCCAGTACTTC	CASSIGRNQETQYF
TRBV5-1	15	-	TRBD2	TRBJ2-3	TGCGCCAGCAGCTCCTGGACTAGCGGGGTACCAGGGGAGTATTTT	CASSSWTSGVPGEYF
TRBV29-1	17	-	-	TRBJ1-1	TGCAGCGTTGTGTGGGGGGTCAGGGGCTGGGAAAACACTGAAGCTTTCTTT	CSVVWGVRGWENTEAFF
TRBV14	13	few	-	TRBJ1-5	TGTGCCAGCAGCCAAGGACCGGGCCAGCCCCAGCATTTT	CASSQGPGQPQHF
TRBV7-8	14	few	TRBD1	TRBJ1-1	TGTGCCAGCAGCTTAGGGGGACAGTCCACTGAAGCTTTCTTT	CASSLGGQSTEAFF
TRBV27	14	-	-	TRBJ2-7	TGTGCCAGCAGTCCACGGGGTCAAGGGGGGGAGCAGTACTTC	CASSPRGQGGEQYF
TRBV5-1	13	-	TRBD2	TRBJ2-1	TGCGCCAGCAGCTTGACTAGCGGCAATGAGCAGTTCTTC	CASSLTSGNEQFF
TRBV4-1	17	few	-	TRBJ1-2	TGCGCCAGCAGCCAAGTGGCAGGACGGGGACACAACTATGGCTACACCTTC	CASSQVAGRGHNYGYTF
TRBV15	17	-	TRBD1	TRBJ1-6	TGTGCCACCAGCAGACGATTGGGACAGTCTAATAATTCACCCCTCCACTTT	CATSRRLGQSNNSPLHF
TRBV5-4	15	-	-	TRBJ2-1	TGTGCCAGCAGCCAGGGGGGAGCCTACAATGAGCGGCAGTTCTTC	CASSQGGAYNERQFF
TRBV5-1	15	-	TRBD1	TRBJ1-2	TGCGCCAGCAGCCCGGACAGGGGACCCATCTATGGCTACACCTTC	CASSPDRGPIYGYTF
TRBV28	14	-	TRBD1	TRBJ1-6	TGTGCCAGCAGTACAGGACAGGGAAATTCACCCCTCCACTTT	CASSTGQGNSPLHF
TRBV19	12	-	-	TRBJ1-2	TGTGCCACCGTAAATTGGCGCTATGGCTACACCTTC	CATVNWRYGYTF
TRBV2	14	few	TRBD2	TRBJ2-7	TGTGCCAGCAGGTCTAGCGGAGTTGCCTACGAGCAGTACTTC	CASRSSGVAYEQYF
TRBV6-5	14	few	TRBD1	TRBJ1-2	TGTGCCAGCAGTAAACAGGGGCTGCGGCACGGCTACACCTTC	CASSKQGLRHGYTF
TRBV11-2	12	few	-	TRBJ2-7	TGTGCCAGCAGCTTCCAAGACAGCCGGCAGTACTTC	CASSFQDSRQYF
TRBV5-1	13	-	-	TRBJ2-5	TGCGCCAGCAGCTCTCTCAACCAAGAGACCCAGTACTTC	CASSSLNQETQYF
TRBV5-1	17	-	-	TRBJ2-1	TGCGCCAGCAGCTTAAGGGGTCGATCCAGCTCCTACAATGAGCAGTTCTTC	CASSLRGRSSSYNEQFF
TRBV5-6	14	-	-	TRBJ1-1	TGTGCCAGCAGCTTAAACAACCTGGGGACTGAAGCTTTCTTT	CASSLNNLGTEAFF
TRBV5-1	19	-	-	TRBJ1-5	TGCGCCAGCAGCTTGGCCCCCGCAGGGTCGACGGATAGCAATCAGCCCCAGCATTTT	CASSLAPAGSTDSNQPQHF
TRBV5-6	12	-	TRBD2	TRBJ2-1	TGTGCCAGCAGCTGGAGCGGGGTTGAGCAGTTCTTC	CASSWSGVEQFF
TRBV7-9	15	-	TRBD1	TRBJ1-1	TGTGCCAGCAGCATTTCGACAGGGTTGAGCACTGAAGCTTTCTTT	CASSISTGLSTEAFF
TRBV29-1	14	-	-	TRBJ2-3	TGCAGCGTAACGTCCGGGACAAGCACAGATACGCAGTATTTT	CSVTSGTSTDTQYF
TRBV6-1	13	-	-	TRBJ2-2	TGTGCCAGCAGTGAAGCGTACATCGGGGAGCTGTTTTTT	CASSEAYIGELFF
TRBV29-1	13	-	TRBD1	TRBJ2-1	TGCAGCGTCGACGGGACAGGGGTCAATGAGCAGTTCTTC	CSVDGTGVNEQFF
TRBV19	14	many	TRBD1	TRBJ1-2	TGTGCCAGTAGTGTCGGACAGGGGGCAGGTGGCTACACCTTC	CASSVGQGAGGYTF
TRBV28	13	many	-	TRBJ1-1	TGTGCCACCCTCCATGGAGGGGGCACTGAAGCTTTCTTT	CATLHGGGTEAFF
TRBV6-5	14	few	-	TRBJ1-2	TGTGCCAGCAGTTCCTTGGGAGGGTTTGGTGGCTACACCTTC	CASSSLGGFGGYTF
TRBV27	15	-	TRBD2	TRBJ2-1	TGTGCCAGCAGTTTAGGGACTAGCAATTGGGTCGAGCAGTTCTTC	CASSLGTSNWVEQFF
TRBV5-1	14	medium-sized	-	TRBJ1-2	TGCGCCAGCAGCTTCCTGGACCGGTTCTATGGCTACACCTTC	CASSFLDRFYGYTF
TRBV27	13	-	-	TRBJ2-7	TGTGCCAGCAGTTTTACCCGGGGGCGCGAGCAGTACTTC	CASSFTRGREQYF
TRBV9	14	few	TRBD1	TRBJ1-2	TGTGCCAGCAGCCCGCGAGGGACAGATGGTGGCTACACCTTC	CASSPRGTDGGYTF
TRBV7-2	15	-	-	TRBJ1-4	TGTGCCAGCGGAGCTGGGGGGACGGGTAATGAAAAACTGTTTTTT	CASGAGGTGNEKLFF
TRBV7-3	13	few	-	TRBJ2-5	TGTGCCAGCAGCCCGACTAACCAAGAGACCCAGTACTTC	CASSPTNQETQYF
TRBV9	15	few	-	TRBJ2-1	TGTGCCAGCAGTGGGCCTGGCGGAGGGTACAATGAGCAGTTCTTC	CASSGPGGGYNEQFF
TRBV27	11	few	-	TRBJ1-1	TGTGCCAGCAGATCCTACACTGAAGCTTTCTTT	CASRSYTEAFF
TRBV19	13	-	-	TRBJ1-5	TGTGCCAGTAGTATATGGGACAATCAGCCCCAGCATTTT	CASSIWDNQPQHF
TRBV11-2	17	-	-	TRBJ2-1	TGTGCCAGCAGCTTAGCTCGATTTGGGCAGCCGGGGCATGAGCAGTTCTTC	CASSLARFGQPGHEQFF
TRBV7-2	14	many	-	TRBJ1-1	TGTGCCAGCAGCTTAAGAATGGTGAACACTGAAGCTTTCTTT	CASSLRMVNTEAFF
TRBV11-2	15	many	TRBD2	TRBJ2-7	TGTGCCAGCAGCTTAGCTAGCGGGAATACCTACGAGCAGTACTTC	CASSLASGNTYEQYF
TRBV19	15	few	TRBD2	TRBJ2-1	TGTGCCAGTAACCCCGGGACTAGGGTGGTCTATGAGCAGTTCTTC	CASNPGTRVVYEQFF
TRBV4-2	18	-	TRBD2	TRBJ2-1	TGTGCCAGCAGCCAGACTCTAGCGGGAGGGACGCTTAACAATGAGCAGTTCTTC	CASSQTLAGGTLNNEQFF
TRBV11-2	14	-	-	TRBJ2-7	TGTGCCAGCAGCTTAGAGTCCGCAGGGGACGAGCAGTACTTC	CASSLESAGDEQYF
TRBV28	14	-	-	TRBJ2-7	TGTGCCAGCAGCCGCCCCCGGGACGGCTACGAGCAGTACTTC	CASSRPRDGYEQYF
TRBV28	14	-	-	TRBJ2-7	TGTGCCAGCAGTTTCGCGGGCCAGATTTACGAGCAGTACTTC	CASSFAGQIYEQYF
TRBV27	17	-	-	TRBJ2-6	TGTGCCAGCAGCCTAGAGCCTCCCTACTTAAGGGCCAACGTCCTGACTTTC	CASSLEPPYLRANVLTF
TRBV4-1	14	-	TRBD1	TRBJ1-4	TGCGCCAGCAGGTCCGGGACAGGGAGTGAAAAACTGTTTTTT	CASRSGTGSEKLFF
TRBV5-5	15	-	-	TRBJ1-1	TGTGCCAGCAGCTTTCACTCGGGACCAAACACTGAAGCTTTCTTT	CASSFHSGPNTEAFF
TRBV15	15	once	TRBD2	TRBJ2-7	TGTGCCACCAGCACCCGCGCCCGGACTAGCAACGAGCAGTACTTC	CATSTRARTSNEQYF
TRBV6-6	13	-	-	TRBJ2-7	TGTGCCAGCAGTTACTTACCAGGGGCCGAGCAGTACTTC	CASSYLPGAEQYF
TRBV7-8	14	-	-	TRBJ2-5	TGTGCCAGCAGCTTAGGGCCCAGCTGGGAGACCCAGTACTTC	CASSLGPSWETQYF
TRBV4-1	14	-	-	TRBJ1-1	TGCGCCAGCAGCCCCCACTTGGGTGACACTGAAGCTTTCTTT	CASSPHLGDTEAFF
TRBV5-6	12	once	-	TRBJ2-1	TGTGCCAGCAGCTTTAACAGAAATGAGCAGTTCTTC	CASSFNRNEQFF
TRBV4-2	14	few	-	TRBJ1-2	TGTGCCAGCAGCCAAGAGCTTACAGATTATGGCTACACCTTC	CASSQELTDYGYTF
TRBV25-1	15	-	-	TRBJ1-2	TGTGCCAGCAGTGAATTTGCAGGTGCTGACTATGGCTACACCTTC	CASSEFAGADYGYTF
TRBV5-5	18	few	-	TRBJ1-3	TGTGCCAGCAGCTCCCCCTCGGGAGGGTACTTGTCCGGAAACACCATATATTTT	CASSSPSGGYLSGNTIYF